This T cell receptor (beta chain) is from a study of T cells after yellow fever vaccination. TCRdb reprocessed the 5' RACE reads with MiXCR, giving one entry per CDR3 protein. The table lists a few hundred thousand distinct CDR3 sequences, roughly 7.5% of them singletons. CDR1 and CDR2 from the germline V gene are SGHVS and FQNEAQ. The V gene end was trimmed by 0 bases and the J gene end by 5 bases; junction bases not matched to a gene: 9. The CDR3 contains 16 residues. The chain joins TRBV7-8 to TRBJ2-5; 7 bases line up with TRBD1. Sequenced here: PBMCs, sampled about 49 days after the first yellow fever vaccination. The origin of this receptor is a man in his late teens or twenties who received the YFV17D yellow fever vaccine. CDR3 region: CASSLAPAGGLETQYF. As DNA, the CDR3 is TGTGCCAGCAGCTTAGCGCCGGCAGGGGGTCTGGAGACCCAGTACTTC.